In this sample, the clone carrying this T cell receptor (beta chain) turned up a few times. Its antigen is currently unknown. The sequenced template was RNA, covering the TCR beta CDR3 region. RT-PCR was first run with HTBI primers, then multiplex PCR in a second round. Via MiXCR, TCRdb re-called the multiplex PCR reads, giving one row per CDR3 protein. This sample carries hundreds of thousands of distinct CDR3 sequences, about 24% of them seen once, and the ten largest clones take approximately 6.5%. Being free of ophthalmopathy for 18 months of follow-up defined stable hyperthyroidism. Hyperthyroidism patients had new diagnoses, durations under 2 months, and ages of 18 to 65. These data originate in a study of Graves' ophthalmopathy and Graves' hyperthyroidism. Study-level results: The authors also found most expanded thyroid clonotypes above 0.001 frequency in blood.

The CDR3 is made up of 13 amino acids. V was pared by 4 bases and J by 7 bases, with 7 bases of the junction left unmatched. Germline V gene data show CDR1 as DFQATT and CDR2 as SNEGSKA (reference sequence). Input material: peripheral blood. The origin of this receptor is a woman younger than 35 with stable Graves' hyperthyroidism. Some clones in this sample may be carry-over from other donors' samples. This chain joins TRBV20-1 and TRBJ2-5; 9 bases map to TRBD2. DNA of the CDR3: TGCAGTGCTACCTCTCTAGCGGGGCGGACCCAGTACTTC. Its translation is CSATSLAGRTQYF.